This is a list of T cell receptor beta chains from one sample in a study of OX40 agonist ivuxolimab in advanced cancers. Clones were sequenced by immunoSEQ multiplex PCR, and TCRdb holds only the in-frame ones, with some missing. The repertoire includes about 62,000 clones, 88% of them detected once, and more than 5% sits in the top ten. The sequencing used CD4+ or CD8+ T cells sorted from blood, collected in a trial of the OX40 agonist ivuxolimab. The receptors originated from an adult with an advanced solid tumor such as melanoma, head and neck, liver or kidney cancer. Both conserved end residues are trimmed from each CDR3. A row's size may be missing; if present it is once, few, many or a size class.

CDR3aa: ASSVTGRSYEQY
j_gene: TRBJ2-7
abundance: NA
v_gene: TRBV28

CDR3aa: ASSPGGSDTGELF
j_gene: TRBJ2-2
abundance: NA
v_gene: TRBV7-9

CDR3aa: SVAQGIWGEQY
j_gene: TRBJ2-7
abundance: NA
v_gene: TRBV29-1

CDR3aa: AISDRRRDIGEQY
j_gene: TRBJ2-7
abundance: NA
v_gene: TRBV10-3

CDR3aa: ASSRRGLEDSPLH
j_gene: TRBJ1-6
abundance: NA
v_gene: TRBV4-1

CDR3aa: ASSGRQGIEAF
j_gene: TRBJ1-1
abundance: NA
v_gene: TRBV6-1

CDR3aa: ASSIPGRDTQY
j_gene: TRBJ2-3
abundance: NA
v_gene: TRBV28

CDR3aa: ASSKGPRLYSNQPQH
j_gene: TRBJ1-5
abundance: once
v_gene: TRBV19

CDR3aa: ATSRGDQPQH
j_gene: TRBJ1-5
abundance: NA
v_gene: TRBV15

CDR3aa: ASSYGKGTEAF
j_gene: TRBJ1-1
abundance: NA
v_gene: TRBV11-3

CDR3aa: ASSYRDPSTDTQY
j_gene: TRBJ2-3
abundance: NA
v_gene: TRBV2

CDR3aa: ASSPGGWTEAF
j_gene: TRBJ1-1
abundance: NA
v_gene: TRBV6-5

CDR3aa: ASSLSFGANTEAF
j_gene: TRBJ1-1
abundance: NA
v_gene: TRBV6-5

CDR3aa: ASSRRLAGEGETQY
j_gene: TRBJ2-5
abundance: NA
v_gene: TRBV4-3

CDR3aa: AWSVWGAVDQPQH
j_gene: TRBJ1-5
abundance: NA
v_gene: TRBV30

CDR3aa: ASSLELASSYNEQF
j_gene: TRBJ2-1
abundance: NA
v_gene: TRBV27

CDR3aa: ASTNPGGYGYT
j_gene: TRBJ1-2
abundance: NA
v_gene: TRBV28

CDR3aa: ASSSPGLLYEQY
j_gene: TRBJ2-7
abundance: NA
v_gene: TRBV28

CDR3aa: ASNPGAGPPTEAF
j_gene: TRBJ1-1
abundance: NA
v_gene: TRBV5-1

CDR3aa: ASSSDSDTQY
j_gene: TRBJ2-3
abundance: NA
v_gene: TRBV7-9

CDR3aa: ASSLLQQTNQPQH
j_gene: TRBJ1-5
abundance: NA
v_gene: TRBV18

CDR3aa: ASSFEAHNEQF
j_gene: TRBJ2-1
abundance: NA
v_gene: TRBV11-3

CDR3aa: SVPTGPSSGANVLT
j_gene: TRBJ2-6
abundance: NA
v_gene: TRBV29-1

CDR3aa: ASVGTGVRLSYGYT
j_gene: TRBJ1-2
abundance: NA
v_gene: TRBV19

CDR3aa: ASRRGENQPQH
j_gene: TRBJ1-5
abundance: NA
v_gene: TRBV6-1

CDR3aa: ASSLEGSGLAKNIQY
j_gene: TRBJ2-4
abundance: NA
v_gene: TRBV7-2

CDR3aa: ASSYGLGNSPLH
j_gene: TRBJ1-6
abundance: NA
v_gene: TRBV6-1

CDR3aa: ASSQSGKGPGYSGELF
j_gene: TRBJ2-2
abundance: NA
v_gene: TRBV14